This record concerns one TCR beta chain sequence. This entry belongs to a study of blood T cell repertoires in COVID-19. Study context: Donors in the United States, Italy and Spain gave samples during acute or convalescent COVID-19. PBMCs, B-cell-depleted T cells, or T cells were the source of the cDNA or gDNA that made up the material.

Source study methods: Cell counts per sample came from amplifying reference gene primers. Some clones are missing from TCRdb's copy, which holds only in-frame ones; the method was immunoSEQ multiplex PCR. V and J calls and clone size are given by that table; D and trimming were obtained from the DNA. The sample yields under 45,000 clones, approximately 89% seen once. CDR3 length: 14 residues. V dropped 6 bases and J dropped 4; count of bases not matched to a gene: 8. Germline V gene sequence: CDR1 SGHTA, CDR2 FQGNSA. The sequence came from a human donor in a cohort sampled during active COVID-19. The chain joins TRBV7-2 to TRBJ2-7; 8 nucleotides line up with TRBD1. The sample consisted of peripheral blood. The CDR3 region has the DNA TGTGCCAGCAGACCCACAGGGGGAGGTTACGAGCAGTACTTC. It specifies CASRPTGGGYEQYF.